The subject of this entry is one T cell receptor (beta chain). It has no known antigen specificity. No much larger clonotype is one base removed from it; base qualities were not supplied. TCRbeta CDR3 regions were amplified from genomic DNA by means of the immunoSEQ Assay, a bias-controlled multiplex PCR. The original pipeline was this. The number of nucleated cells in each sample was estimated by amplification of reference gene primers within the assay. To quantify the absolute abundance of each unique TCRbeta CDR3 rearrangement, sequence reads were collapsed and filtered. Productive Simpson clonality was computed per sample as the square root of Simpson's diversity index over productive rearrangements. The table was pulled from immuneACCESS by TCRdb, which kept in-frame rearrangements only. Such tables lose some clones; where checked, under half of the loss comes from unresolved V genes, and the rest has no known cause. That table furnishes V, J and clone size, whereas the DNA furnished D and trimming. The sample records 410,000 or so clones, roughly 90% of which are singletons. The biggest ten clones account for about 1.5% of the sample.

The data derive from a study of blood T cell repertoires in COVID-19 (dated by TCRdb to 2018 to 2021). At the level of the whole study: The collaborator samples originated in the United States, Italy and Spain and spanned the acute and convalescent phases of COVID-19. The prospective study material was composed of cDNA or gDNA derived from T cells, B-cell-depleted T cells, or PBMCs. Subjects who had been exposed to COVID-19, were actively infected with it, or had recovered from it provided the deeply sampled blood TCRbeta repertoires that made up the dataset. The repertoires were released in a freely available public database intended as a resource for research on the immune response to SARS-CoV-2. The samples were drawn from the first 160 participants of the ongoing ImmuneRACE study and from 1,254 subjects provided by 6 global collaborators. A de-identified subject ID, COVID-19 status, age in years and sex were almost always included in the sample metadata. HLA class I and class II types, where available, came from metadata supplied by the sample provider rather than from assay-based typing. Here is what the overall study found, with its caveats: Clinical and demographic metadata were provided uncurated, with the amount varying by source and participant.

V loses 7 bases of germline sequence and J loses 4 bases, and the interval between the two ends is 13 bases. From the germline V gene, CDR1 is KGHDR and CDR2 is SFDVKD. The CDR3 holds 14 amino acids from the cysteine to the phenylalanine. Only the CDR3 region is kept as DNA, spanning 42 bases read in frame from base 1. The collaborating institutions used their own protocols to collect whole blood in K2EDTA tubes. Collaborator samples were shipped for TCRbeta analysis as frozen whole blood, isolated PBMCs, or DNA extracted from either sample type. The chain was built from TRBV24-1 and TRBJ2-1; TRBD2 is a possible D gene, resting on 5 matching bases. The TCR comes from a woman in her twenties or thirties with active or convalescent COVID-19. Sequencing was performed on peripheral blood. The CDR3 region reads CATSEETTYNEQFF. The DNA sequence follows: TGTGCCACCAGCGAAGAGACTACTTACAATGAGCAGTTCTTC.